This T cell receptor beta chain was identified during a study of blood T cells in healthy people across ages. Through a sample-barcoded 5' primer and a J-beta primer mix, a second PCR was run for about 6 to 11 cycles. TCRdb processed the 5' RACE reads anew with MiXCR; each CDR3 protein has one entry. Seen here are roughly 900,000 distinct CDR3 sequences, around 30% observed once, and the top ten hold approximately 15%. This clonotype has at least ten counts. The CDR3 contains 17 residues. Unmatched junction bases numbered 13, after V lost 6 bases and J lost 1 base. Germline CDR1 SGHTA, CDR2 FQGNSA. Input material: blood. V is TRBV7-2 and J is TRBJ1-2; 8 bases fit TRBD1. This clonotype was sampled from an elderly woman in good health. In DNA form, the CDR3 reads TGTGCCAGCAGATATACCGACAGGGGCCTTTATAACTATGGCTACACCTTC. Translation gives CASRYTDRGLYNYGYTF.